The text below deals with one T cell receptor (beta chain). The data were taken from a study of shared clonotypes between healthy human individuals. The healthy adult donors were HIV-negative and reported no recent acute infections or vaccinations. This CDR3 is built from 14 residues. Per the germline V gene, CDR1 is MDHEN and CDR2 is SYDVKM. V lost 1 base and J lost 7, with 13 bases in between. This table comes from immunoSEQ multiplex PCR, and its TCRdb copy is limited to in-frame clones, with some not included. Altogether 950,000 to 1,100,000 clones are present, approximately 78% being singletons, with the ten largest covering roughly 0.61%.

The chain recombines TRBV28 with TRBJ1-2, with D possibly TRBD1 on 5 matching bases. The clonotype comes from a young man in good health. Some clones in this sample may be carry-over from other donors' samples. Sequenced material: memory CD4+ T cells from PBMCs. Subset here: CD45RA-negative fraction. The CDR3 DNA reads as TGTGCCAGCAGTTTATCCCCAGGGAGAGGTGGCTACACCTTC. This gives the protein CASSLSPGRGGYTF.